This T cell receptor beta chain appears in the sequencing data of a study of blood T cell repertoires in COVID-19. Study as a whole: PBMCs, B-cell-depleted T cells, or T cells were the source of the cDNA or gDNA that made up the material.

The CDR3 is 13 amino acids. Per germline, CDR1 MNHEY and CDR2 SVGAGI. Deletions cut 5 bases from V and 5 bases from J, with 9 bases between. In the authors' methods: Amplified reference gene primers provided the basis for estimating nucleated cell counts. Profiling relied on immunoSEQ multiplex PCR, and the TCRdb table lists in-frame clones only, not all of them. The V and J calls and clone size are taken from that table; D and trimming were inferred from the DNA. Found here are 150,000 to 200,000 clones, over 70% of them singletons; the top ten hold over 10%. Source material: PBMCs or T cells enriched from blood (not recorded which). V gene TRBV6-5 combines with J gene TRBJ2-2; D remains ambiguous. This clonotype was sampled from an older woman who had recovered from COVID-19. The CDR3 nucleotides are TGTGCCAGCAGTCCCGTCCGGACCGGGGAGCTGTTTTTT. Translated, it gives CASSPVRTGELFF.